This TCR beta chain was retrieved from a study of identifying expanded T cells in peripheral blood. V lost 1 base and J lost 13, with 17 bases in between. The CDR3 is made up of 15 amino acids. The germline V gene encodes CDR1 SGHTA and CDR2 FQGNSA. Turning to this clone: As yet, its antigen is unknown.

Clones were read by immunoSEQ multiplex PCR, and TCRdb kept only the in-frame ones, dropping some. The sample yields under 150,000 clones, more than 80% seen once. Study-wide results and limits: Approximately 1.2 clones differed between technical replicates, versus about 15 and 19 over time.

The V call is TRBV7-2, the J call TRBJ1-6; D gene ambiguous. This TCR came from a person between 18 and 75 years old in good health. What was sequenced was blood. CDR3 sequence (DNA): TGTGCCAGCAGCTTAGGTGGAACCACCGAGGCTCCCCTCCACTTT. Its protein product is CASSLGGTTEAPLHF.